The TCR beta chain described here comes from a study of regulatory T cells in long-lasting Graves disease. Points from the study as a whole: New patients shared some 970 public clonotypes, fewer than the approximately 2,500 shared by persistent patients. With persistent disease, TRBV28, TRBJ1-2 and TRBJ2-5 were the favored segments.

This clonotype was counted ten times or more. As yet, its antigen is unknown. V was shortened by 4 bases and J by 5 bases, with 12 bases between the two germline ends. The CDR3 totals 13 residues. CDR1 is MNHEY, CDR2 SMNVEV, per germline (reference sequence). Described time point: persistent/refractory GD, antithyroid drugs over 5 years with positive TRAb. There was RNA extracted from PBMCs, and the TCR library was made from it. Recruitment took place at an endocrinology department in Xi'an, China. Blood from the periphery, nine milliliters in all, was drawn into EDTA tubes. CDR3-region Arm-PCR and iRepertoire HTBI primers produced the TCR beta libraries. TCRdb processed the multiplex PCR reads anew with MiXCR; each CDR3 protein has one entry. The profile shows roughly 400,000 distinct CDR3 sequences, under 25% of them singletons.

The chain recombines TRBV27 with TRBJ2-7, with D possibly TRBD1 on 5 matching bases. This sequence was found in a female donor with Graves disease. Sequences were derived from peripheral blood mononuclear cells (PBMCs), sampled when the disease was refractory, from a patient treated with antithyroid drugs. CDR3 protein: CASSSHAGNEQYF. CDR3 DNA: TGTGCCAGCAGTTCTCACGCAGGGAACGAGCAGTACTTC.